The entry below describes one T cell receptor (beta chain). Its antigen is not identified. Unique molecular identifiers were carried by the TCR beta cDNA libraries. In TCRdb, the PCR reads were re-called with MiXCR into one record per CDR3 protein. Among 450,000 to 700,000 distinct CDR3 sequences listed, roughly 40% were seen once. The data belong to a study of post-analysis software for immune sequencing data. V trimming: 2 bases; J trimming: 3 bases; junction bases outside the gene matches: 9. From germline, CDR1 is WSHSY and CDR2 SAAADI. The CDR3 length is 17 residues. Study conclusions and caveats: When patients were compared with controls, a handful of TRBV segments were more frequent, TRBV5-6, TRBV5-1 and TRBV20-1 among them.

The specimen was blood. This receptor was identified in a girl between 10 and 17 years old with multiple sclerosis. The chain recombines TRBV10-2 with TRBJ2-7; TRBD2 agrees at 11 bases. CDR3 protein: CASSEEVSGRVGYEQYF. The CDR3 DNA sequence: TGCGCCAGCAGTGAGGAGGTTAGCGGGAGGGTTGGCTACGAGCAGTACTTC.